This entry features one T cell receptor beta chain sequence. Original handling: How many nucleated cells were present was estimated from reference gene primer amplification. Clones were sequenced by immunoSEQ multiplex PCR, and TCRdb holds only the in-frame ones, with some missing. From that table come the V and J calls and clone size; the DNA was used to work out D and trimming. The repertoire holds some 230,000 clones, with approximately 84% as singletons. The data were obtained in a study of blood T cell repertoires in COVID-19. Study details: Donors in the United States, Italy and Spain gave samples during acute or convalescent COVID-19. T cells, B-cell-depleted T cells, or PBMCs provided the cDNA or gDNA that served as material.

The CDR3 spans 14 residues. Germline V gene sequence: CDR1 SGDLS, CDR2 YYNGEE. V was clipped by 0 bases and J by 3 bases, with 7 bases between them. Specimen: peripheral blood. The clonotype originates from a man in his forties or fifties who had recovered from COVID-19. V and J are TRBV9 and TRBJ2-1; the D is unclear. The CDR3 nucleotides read TGTGCCAGCAGCGTAGAACTTCACTACAATGAGCAGTTCTTC. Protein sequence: CASSVELHYNEQFF.